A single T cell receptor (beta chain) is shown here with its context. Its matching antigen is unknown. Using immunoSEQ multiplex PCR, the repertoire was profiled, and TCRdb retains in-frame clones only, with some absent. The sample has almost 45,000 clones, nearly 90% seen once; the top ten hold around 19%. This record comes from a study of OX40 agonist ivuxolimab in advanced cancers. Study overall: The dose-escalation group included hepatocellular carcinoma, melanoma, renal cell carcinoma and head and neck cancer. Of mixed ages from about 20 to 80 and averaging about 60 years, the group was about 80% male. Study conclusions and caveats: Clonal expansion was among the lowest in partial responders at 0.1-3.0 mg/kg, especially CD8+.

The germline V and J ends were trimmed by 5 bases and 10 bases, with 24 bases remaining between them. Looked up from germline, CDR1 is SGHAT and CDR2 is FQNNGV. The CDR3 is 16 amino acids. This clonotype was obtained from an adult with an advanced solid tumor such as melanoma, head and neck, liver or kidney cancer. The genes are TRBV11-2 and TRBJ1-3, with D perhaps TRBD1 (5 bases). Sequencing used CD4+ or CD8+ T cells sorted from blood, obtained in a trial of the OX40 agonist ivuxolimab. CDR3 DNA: TGTGCCAGCAGCCCCCCGTCGGGGGTTGGGGGGAGAACCATATATTTT. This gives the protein CASSPPSGVGGRTIYF.